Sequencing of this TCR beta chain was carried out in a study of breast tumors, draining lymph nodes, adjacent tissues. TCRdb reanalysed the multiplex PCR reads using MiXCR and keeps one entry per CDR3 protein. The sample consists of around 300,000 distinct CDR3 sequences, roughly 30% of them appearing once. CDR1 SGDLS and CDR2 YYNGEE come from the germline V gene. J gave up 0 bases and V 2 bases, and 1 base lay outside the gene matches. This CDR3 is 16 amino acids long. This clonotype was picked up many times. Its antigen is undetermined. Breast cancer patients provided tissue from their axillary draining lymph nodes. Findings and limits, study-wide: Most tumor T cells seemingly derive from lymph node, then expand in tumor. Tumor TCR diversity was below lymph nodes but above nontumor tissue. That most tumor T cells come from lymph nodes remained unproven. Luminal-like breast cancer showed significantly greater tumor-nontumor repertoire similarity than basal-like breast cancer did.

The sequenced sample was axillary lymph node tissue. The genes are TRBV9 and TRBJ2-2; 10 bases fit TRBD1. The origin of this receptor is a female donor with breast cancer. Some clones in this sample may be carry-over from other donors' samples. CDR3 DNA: TGTGCCAGCAGCGTGACAGGGGGCGCGAACACCGGGGAGCTGTTTTTT. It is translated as CASSVTGGANTGELFF.